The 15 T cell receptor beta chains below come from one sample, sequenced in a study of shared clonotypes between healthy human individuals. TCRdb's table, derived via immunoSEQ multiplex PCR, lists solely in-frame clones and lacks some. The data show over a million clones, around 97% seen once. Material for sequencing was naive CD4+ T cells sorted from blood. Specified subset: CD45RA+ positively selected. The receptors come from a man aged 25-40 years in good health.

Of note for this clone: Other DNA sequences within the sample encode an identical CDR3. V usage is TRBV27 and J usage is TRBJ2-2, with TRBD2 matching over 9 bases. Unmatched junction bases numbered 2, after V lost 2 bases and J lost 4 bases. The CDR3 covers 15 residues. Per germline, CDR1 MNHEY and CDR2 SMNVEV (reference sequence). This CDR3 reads CASSLLAGSTGELFF. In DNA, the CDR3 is TGTGCCAGCAGTTTACTAGCGGGGAGCACCGGGGAGCTGTTTTTT.

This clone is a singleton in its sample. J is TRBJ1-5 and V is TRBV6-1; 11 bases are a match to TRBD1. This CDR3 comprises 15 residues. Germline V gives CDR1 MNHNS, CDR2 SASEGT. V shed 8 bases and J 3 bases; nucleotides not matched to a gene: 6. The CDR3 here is CASRDRGAHNQPQHF. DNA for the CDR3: TGTGCCAGCCGGGACAGGGGGGCTCACAATCAGCCCCAGCATTTT.

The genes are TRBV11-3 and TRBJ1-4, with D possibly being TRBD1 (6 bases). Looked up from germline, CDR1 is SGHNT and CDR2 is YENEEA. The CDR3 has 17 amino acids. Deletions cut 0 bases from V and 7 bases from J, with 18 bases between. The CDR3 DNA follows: TGTGCCAGCAGCTTAGATCGGTATAGACAGGAAGGTGAAAAACTGTTTTTT. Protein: CASSLDRYRQEGEKLFF.

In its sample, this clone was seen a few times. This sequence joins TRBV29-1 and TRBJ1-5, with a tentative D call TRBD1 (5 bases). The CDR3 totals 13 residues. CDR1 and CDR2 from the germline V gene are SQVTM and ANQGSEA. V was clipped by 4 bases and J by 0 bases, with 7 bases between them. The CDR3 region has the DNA TGCAGCGTTGTGGACAATAGCAATCAGCCCCAGCATTTT. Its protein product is CSVVDNSNQPQHF. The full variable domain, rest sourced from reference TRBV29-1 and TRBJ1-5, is SAVISQKPSRDICQRGTSLTIQCQVDSQVTMMFWYRQQPGQSLTLIATANQGSEATYESGFVIDKFPISRPNLTFSTLTVSNMSPEDSSIYLCSVVDNSNQPQHFGDGTRLSIL.

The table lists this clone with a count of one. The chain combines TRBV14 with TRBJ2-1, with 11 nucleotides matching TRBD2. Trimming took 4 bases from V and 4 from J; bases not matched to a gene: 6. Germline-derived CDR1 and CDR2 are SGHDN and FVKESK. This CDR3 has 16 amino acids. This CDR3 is CASSRVGTSGYNEQFF. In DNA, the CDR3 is TGTGCCAGCAGCCGGGTCGGGACTAGCGGATACAATGAGCAGTTCTTC.

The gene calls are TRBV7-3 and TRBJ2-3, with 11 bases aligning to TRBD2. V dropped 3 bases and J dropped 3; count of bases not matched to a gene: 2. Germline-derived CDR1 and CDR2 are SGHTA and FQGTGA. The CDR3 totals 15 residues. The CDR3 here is CASSLTSGITDTQYF. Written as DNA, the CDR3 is TGTGCCAGCAGCTTGACTAGCGGGATTACAGATACGCAGTATTTT.

The CDR3 sequence: CASSFSSAAGTMNTEAFF. As DNA, the CDR3 is TGTGCCAGCTCTTTTTCGTCCGCAGCAGGAACAATGAACACTGAAGCTTTCTTT. This chain links TRBV18 with TRBJ1-1, with unresolved D. The V end was cut by 6 bases, the J end by 0 bases, with 23 bases between. CDR1 is KGHSH, CDR2 LQKENI, per germline. The CDR3 consists of 18 residues.

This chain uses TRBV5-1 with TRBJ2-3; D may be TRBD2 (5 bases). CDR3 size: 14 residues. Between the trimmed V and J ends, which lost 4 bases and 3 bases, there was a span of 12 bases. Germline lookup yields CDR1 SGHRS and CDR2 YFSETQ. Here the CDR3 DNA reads TGCGCCAGCAGCGGCAAAACTAGTACAGATACGCAGTATTTT. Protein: CASSGKTSTDTQYF. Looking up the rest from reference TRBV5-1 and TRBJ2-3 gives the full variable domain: KAGVTQTPRYLIKTRGQQVTLSCSPISGHRSVSWYQQTPGQGLQFLFEYFSETQRNKGNFPGRFSGRQFSNSRSEMNVSTLELGDSALYLCASSGKTSTDTQYFGPGTRLTVL.

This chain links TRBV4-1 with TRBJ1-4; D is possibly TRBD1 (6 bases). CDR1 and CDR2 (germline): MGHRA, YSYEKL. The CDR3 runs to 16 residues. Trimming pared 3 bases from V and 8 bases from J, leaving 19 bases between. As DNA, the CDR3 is TGCGCCAGCAGCCAGGGCCCCTCGGGCAGGGGAGAAAAACTGTTTTTT. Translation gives CASSQGPSGRGEKLFF.

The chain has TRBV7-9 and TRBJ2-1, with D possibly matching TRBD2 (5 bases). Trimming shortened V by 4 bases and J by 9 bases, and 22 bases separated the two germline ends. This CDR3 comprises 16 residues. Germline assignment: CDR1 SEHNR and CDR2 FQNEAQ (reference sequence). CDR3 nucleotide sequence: TGTGCCAGCAGCTCCCCCATATCTCTACGCGCGGGTGAGCAGTTCTTC. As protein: CASSSPISLRAGEQFF.

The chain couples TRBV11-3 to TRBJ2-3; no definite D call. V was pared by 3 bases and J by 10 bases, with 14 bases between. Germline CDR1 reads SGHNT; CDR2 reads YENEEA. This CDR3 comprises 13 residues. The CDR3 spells CASSLGPPSAQYF. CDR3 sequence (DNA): TGTGCCAGCAGCTTGGGCCCACCTTCTGCGCAGTATTTT. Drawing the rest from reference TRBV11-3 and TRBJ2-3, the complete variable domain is EAGVVQSPRYKIIEKKQPVAFWCNPISGHNTLYWYLQNLGQGPELLIRYENEEAVDDSQLPKDRFSAERLKGVDSTLKIQPAELGDSAVYLCASSLGPPSAQYFGPGTRLTVL.

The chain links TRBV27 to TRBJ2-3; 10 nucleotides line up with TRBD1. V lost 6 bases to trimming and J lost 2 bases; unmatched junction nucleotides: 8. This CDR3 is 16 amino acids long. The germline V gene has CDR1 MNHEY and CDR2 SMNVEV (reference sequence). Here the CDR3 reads CASSLDRGRLTDTQYF. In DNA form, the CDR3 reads TGTGCCAGCAGCCTAGACAGGGGGCGTCTCACAGATACGCAGTATTTT.

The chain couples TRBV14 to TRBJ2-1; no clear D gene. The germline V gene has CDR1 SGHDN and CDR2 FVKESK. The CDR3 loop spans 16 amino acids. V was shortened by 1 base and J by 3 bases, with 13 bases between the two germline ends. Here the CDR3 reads CASSQVPGDLYNEQFF. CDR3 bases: TGTGCCAGCAGCCAAGTCCCCGGTGACCTCTACAATGAGCAGTTCTTC.

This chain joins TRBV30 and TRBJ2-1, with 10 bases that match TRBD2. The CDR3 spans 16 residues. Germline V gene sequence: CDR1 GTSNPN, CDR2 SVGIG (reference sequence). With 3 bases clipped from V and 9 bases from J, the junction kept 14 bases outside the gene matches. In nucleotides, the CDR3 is TGTGCCTGGAGGAGGGGACTAGCGATCCGGGTGAGTGAGCAGTTCTTC. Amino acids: CAWRRGLAIRVSEQFF.

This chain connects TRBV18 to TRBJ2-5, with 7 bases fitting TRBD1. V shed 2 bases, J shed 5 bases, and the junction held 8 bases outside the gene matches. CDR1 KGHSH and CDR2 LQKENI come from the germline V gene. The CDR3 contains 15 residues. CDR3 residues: CASSPLGQGVETQYF. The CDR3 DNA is TGTGCCAGCTCACCATTGGGGCAGGGGGTCGAGACCCAGTACTTC. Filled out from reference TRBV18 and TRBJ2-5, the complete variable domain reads NAGVMQNPRHLVRRRGQEARLRCSPMKGHSHVYWYRQLPEEGLKFMVYLQKENIIDESGMPKERFSAEFPKEGPSILRIQQVVRGDSAAYFCASSPLGQGVETQYFGPGTRLLVL.